One and the same sample provided the 8 T cell receptor beta chains below, sequenced in a study of T-cell reconstitution after alpha-beta-depleted transplantation in children. Using unique molecular identifiers, the investigators prepared the TCRbeta library. TCRdb redid the calling of the PCR reads with MiXCR, one entry per CDR3 protein. Among around 580,000 distinct CDR3 sequences listed, 27% were seen once. Source: PBMCs, taken before TCRalphabeta/CD19-depleted stem cell transplant. All receptors derive from a boy in the first two years of life with Wiskott-Aldrich syndrome, due to receive a stem cell transplant.

V gene TRBV6-5 combines with J gene TRBJ2-5; 15 bases are shared with TRBD2. Germline V gene sequence: CDR1 MNHEY, CDR2 SVGAGI. The CDR3 is 19 amino acids. V was clipped by 4 bases and J by 5 bases; unmatched bases: 14. The chain's CDR3 is CASSSYTGLAGGPLETQYF. For the CDR3, the DNA is TGTGCCAGCAGTTCCTACACCGGACTAGCGGGAGGGCCTCTGGAGACCCAGTACTTC.

The rearrangement uses TRBV7-9 and TRBJ2-2, with D unclear. CDR1 SEHNR and CDR2 FQNEAQ come from the germline V gene (reference sequence). This CDR3 contains 14 residues. Trimming pared 5 bases from V and 4 bases from J, leaving 11 bases between. The CDR3 DNA reads as TGTGCCAGCAGCCCGACTGGAATCACCGGGGAGCTGTTTTTT. Translated: CASSPTGITGELFF.

The rearrangement uses TRBV20-1 and TRBJ2-2, with 7 bases aligning to TRBD2. The CDR3 is 14 amino acids. Germline CDR1 and CDR2: DFQATT and SNEGSKA (reference sequence). The V gene end was trimmed by 1 base and the J gene end by 5 bases; junction bases not matched to a gene: 4. Here the CDR3 DNA reads TGCAGTGCTAGAGGTTTGCGGGAGACCGGGGAGCTGTTTTTT. It translates to CSARGLRETGELFF.

The rearrangement links TRBV10-3 to TRBJ2-1; 10 positions agree with TRBD2. The germline V gene encodes CDR1 ENHRY and CDR2 SYGVKD. With V trimmed by 6 bases and J by 6 bases, 5 bases remained unmatched. There are 14 residues in the CDR3. CDR3 loop: CAIRGLARLNEQFF. The CDR3 DNA reads TGTGCCATCAGGGGACTAGCGCGCCTCAATGAGCAGTTCTTC.

This clonotype turned up a few times. The chain uses TRBV5-1 and TRBJ2-7; D not resolved. V was shortened by 0 bases and J by 5 bases, with 9 bases between the two germline ends. Germline V gene lookup returns CDR1 SGHRS and CDR2 YFSETQ. The CDR3 is made up of 13 amino acids. CDR3 in amino acids: CASSLGTWNEQYF. For the CDR3, the DNA is TGCGCCAGCAGCTTGGGGACCTGGAACGAGCAGTACTTC.

The chain joins TRBV12-3 or TRBV12-4 to TRBJ2-5; D not resolved. The V gene lost 5 bases and the J gene lost 5 bases, with 9 bases spanning the gap. The CDR3 is made up of 12 amino acids. Here the CDR3 reads CASSLLVETQYF. DNA of the CDR3: TGTGCCAGCAGTCTACTTGTCGAGACCCAGTACTTC.

The chain links TRBV2 to TRBJ2-7; 9 bases are shared with TRBD1. This CDR3 comprises 17 residues. After removal of 6 bases from V and 1 base from J, the junction contained 13 bases not matched to a gene. Germline CDR1 SNHLY, CDR2 FYNNEI. The CDR3 sequence is CASRPPGTGTPSYEQYF. DNA for the CDR3: TGTGCCAGCAGGCCCCCCGGGACAGGGACGCCTTCCTACGAGCAGTACTTC.

The V gene is TRBV27, the J gene TRBJ2-7; D might be TRBD2 (6 bases). Germline V lookup: CDR1 MNHEY, CDR2 SMNVEV (reference sequence). This CDR3 comprises 14 residues. Between the trimmed V and J ends, which lost 5 bases and 2 bases, there was a span of 13 bases. The CDR3 region is CASSRGGLPYEQYF. The CDR3 nucleotides are TGTGCCAGCAGTCGGGGAGGCCTCCCCTACGAGCAGTACTTC.